The next 17 T cell receptor beta chains were all read from a single sample in a study of T cell clones after liver transplantation. Some clones are missing from TCRdb's copy, which holds only in-frame ones; the method was immunoSEQ multiplex PCR. The sample gives about 33,000 clones, 90% to 95% of which show up once; 26% is in the top ten. The input for sequencing was CD8+ T cells from blood, taken 12 months after liver transplant. All receptors derive from a human patient who received a liver transplant. Some T cells could come from the graft donor.

The chain carries TRBV15 and TRBJ1-2; D not resolved. Germline V gene lookup returns CDR1 LNHNV and CDR2 YYDKDF (reference sequence). The CDR3 has 17 residues. V was pared by 0 bases and J by 6 bases, with 20 bases between. The CDR3 loop reads CATSRDPTGSGYDGYTF. Written as DNA, the CDR3 is TGTGCCACCAGCAGAGATCCCACGGGGTCGGGCTATGATGGCTACACCTTC.

The chain has TRBV4-1 and TRBJ2-7; possibly TRBD1 for D (6 bases). This CDR3 contains 16 residues. V was cut by 3 bases and J by 3 bases, with 18 bases left in between. Germline loops: CDR1 MGHRA, CDR2 YSYEKL. The CDR3 is CASSQGIRDNHYEQYF. The CDR3 DNA is TGCGCCAGCAGCCAGGGGATCCGGGACAACCACTACGAGCAGTACTTC.

This clone was seen once. Other nucleotide sequences in the sample specify the same CDR3. V is TRBV9 and J is TRBJ2-1; D may be TRBD2 (6 bases). This CDR3 is 15 amino acids long. Trimming stripped 0 bases from V and 0 bases from J, with 7 bases between. CDR1 and CDR2 (germline): SGDLS, YYNGEE. DNA for the CDR3: TGTGCCAGCAGCGTAGCGGGGGACTCCTACAATGAGCAGTTCTTC. Translated, it gives CASSVAGDSYNEQFF.

The chain recombines TRBV27 with TRBJ2-7; TRBD2 matches 15 bases. CDR1 is MNHEY, CDR2 SMNVEV, per germline (reference sequence). The CDR3 extends over 15 amino acids. The junction had 4 bases not matched to a gene; V was cut back by 6 bases and J by 4 bases. The CDR3 DNA reads as TGTGCCAGCAGCCCCGGGACTAGCGGGAGGTACGAGCAGTACTTC. Encoded protein: CASSPGTSGRYEQYF.

The V call is TRBV7-2, the J call TRBJ2-1, with 7 bases aligning to TRBD2. J gave up 3 bases and V 1 base, and 3 bases lay outside the gene matches. This CDR3 spans 15 amino acids. CDR1 and CDR2 from the germline V gene are SGHTA and FQGNSA. The CDR3 loop is CASSLGGTNYNEQFF. For the CDR3, the DNA is TGTGCCAGCAGCTTAGGCGGGACTAACTACAATGAGCAGTTCTTC.

The chain combines TRBV30 with TRBJ2-6; tentatively, D is TRBD1 (6 bases). The CDR3 runs 15 residues. The germline CDR1 and CDR2 sequences are GTSNPN and SVGIG (reference sequence). Deletions cut 0 bases from V and 4 bases from J, with 10 bases between. The CDR3 reads CAWSVSGGGANVLTF. The CDR3 DNA reads as TGTGCCTGGAGTGTAAGTGGGGGCGGGGCCAACGTCCTGACTTTC.

This chain connects TRBV27 to TRBJ2-1, with 8 bases aligning to TRBD2. This CDR3 comprises 15 residues. CDR1 and CDR2 (germline): MNHEY, SMNVEV (reference sequence). V gave up 5 bases and J gave up 8 bases; unmatched junction bases: 11. The CDR3 reads CASSAEAGVFYEQFF. CDR3 DNA sequence: TGTGCCAGCAGTGCTGAAGCGGGAGTTTTCTATGAGCAGTTCTTC.

The chain combines TRBV7-7 with TRBJ1-3; D remains ambiguous. V shed 2 bases and J shed 7 bases, with 6 bases lying between them. The length of the CDR3 is 12 residues. Germline CDR1 SSHAT, CDR2 FNYEAQ (reference sequence). CDR3 in amino acids: CASSLRWNTIYF. The DNA for the CDR3 is TGTGCCAGCAGCTTAAGGTGGAACACCATATATTTT.

V usage is TRBV10-3 and J usage is TRBJ2-2; D not resolved. From germline, CDR1 is ENHRY and CDR2 SYGVKD. The V end was cut by 4 bases, the J end by 5 bases, with 8 bases between. This CDR3 is built from 13 residues. CDR3 DNA: TGTGCCATCAGTGGAAGTGAAACCGGGGAGCTGTTTTTT. Its protein product is CAISGSETGELFF.

V usage is TRBV7-8 and J usage is TRBJ2-7; D remains ambiguous. Trimming took 5 bases from V and 0 from J, leaving 5 bases between them. CDR1 is SGHVS, CDR2 FQNEAQ, per germline. The CDR3 totals 12 residues. This CDR3 reads CASSQDSYEQYF. As DNA, the CDR3 is TGTGCCAGCAGCCAAGACTCCTACGAGCAGTACTTC.

V gene TRBV5-5 combines with J gene TRBJ1-1, with D unclear. V shed 2 bases and J shed 3 bases, with 11 bases lying between them. Germline V gives CDR1 SGHKS, CDR2 YYEKEE (reference sequence). The CDR3 sequence is 14 residues long. For the CDR3, the DNA is TGTGCCAGCAGCTTCTTGGGGAAATACACTGAAGCTTTCTTT. Amino acid sequence: CASSFLGKYTEAFF.

The J gene is TRBJ2-7, the V gene TRBV28, with D perhaps matching TRBD1 (5 bases). Trimming removed 6 bases from V and 1 base from J, with 13 bases in between. CDR1 is MDHEN and CDR2 is SYDVKM in the germline V gene. The CDR3 runs 14 residues. The CDR3 sequence is CASSPARVSYEQYF. CDR3 DNA: TGTGCCAGCAGCCCTGCCAGGGTATCCTACGAGCAGTACTTC.

The chain carries TRBV27 and TRBJ2-7; maybe TRBD1 (6 bases). V was clipped by 6 bases and J by 1 base, with 10 bases between them. The CDR3 contains 13 residues. In germline, CDR1 is MNHEY, CDR2 SMNVEV (reference sequence). The CDR3 reads CASSSGTSYEQYF. DNA for the CDR3: TGTGCCAGCAGCTCCGGGACATCCTACGAGCAGTACTTC.

The DNA for the CDR3 is TGTGCCAGTAGTTGGACAGGGATGAACACTGAAGCTTTCTTT. Translation gives CASSWTGMNTEAFF. V gene TRBV19 combines with J gene TRBJ1-1; 8 nucleotides match TRBD1. Trimming removed 5 bases from V and 0 bases from J; junction bases left unmatched: 2. Germline CDR1 is LNHDA and CDR2 is SQIVND (reference sequence). This CDR3 region has 14 residues.

V is TRBV27 and J is TRBJ2-7, with TRBD1 identical over 9 bases. Germline values: CDR1 MNHEY, CDR2 SMNVEV (reference sequence). V shed 7 bases, J shed 0 bases, and the junction held 4 bases outside the gene matches. The CDR3 has 14 residues. The CDR3 DNA is TGTGCCAGCACCGGGACAGGGACCTCCTACGAGCAGTACTTC. Translated: CASTGTGTSYEQYF.

This chain joins TRBV6-1 and TRBJ1-1; D is perhaps TRBD1 (5 bases). The germline V gene has CDR1 MNHNS and CDR2 SASEGT. This CDR3 region has 12 residues. V lost 8 bases and J lost 8, with 15 bases in between. CDR3: CASSGGSSEAFF. The CDR3 DNA sequence: TGTGCCAGCTCCGGGGGGTCCTCAGAAGCTTTCTTT.

The rearrangement uses TRBV6-6 and TRBJ2-7; 9 nucleotides align to TRBD2. Germline assignment: CDR1 MNHNY and CDR2 SVGAGI (reference sequence). The CDR3 is 16 residues long. V lost 2 bases, J lost 0 bases, and 5 bases stayed unmatched. The CDR3 is CASSYGPSGASYEQYF. CDR3 nucleotides: TGTGCCAGCAGTTACGGGCCTAGCGGGGCCTCCTACGAGCAGTACTTC.